One and the same sample provided the 3 T cell receptor beta chains below, sequenced in a study of T cells in Graves' hyperthyroidism and ophthalmopathy. Amplification targeted TCR beta CDR3 regions from RNA transcripts. The primer set for the first-round RT-PCR of the TCR CDR3 was HTBI. Using its own MiXCR run on the multiplex PCR reads, TCRdb lists one record per CDR3 protein. The data show some 700,000 distinct CDR3 sequences, 17% seen once. Sequenced material: blood. These receptors all come from a man between 50 and 59 years old with Graves' hyperthyroidism.

This clonotype was seen a few times. In DNA form, the CDR3 reads TGTGCCAGCAGCTCCGGGACAAAACTAGTTGAAGCTTTCTTT. Amino acid sequence: CASSSGTKLVEAFF. The V and J genes are TRBV7-9 and TRBJ1-1, with a tentative D call TRBD1 (6 bases). CDR3 length equals 14 residues. Germline values: CDR1 SEHNR, CDR2 FQNEAQ (reference sequence). The V end lost 4 bases, the J end lost 7 bases, and 16 bases lay between the germline ends.

This CDR3 reads CSVEDHLASVYGYTF. The DNA of the CDR3 is TGCAGCGTTGAAGATCATCTGGCATCAGTCTATGGCTACACCTTC. V gene TRBV29-1 combines with J gene TRBJ1-2, with D unclear. The CDR3 extends over 15 amino acids. Germline values: CDR1 SQVTM, CDR2 ANQGSEA. Between the trimmed V and J ends, which lost 0 bases and 4 bases, there was a span of 15 bases.

This clonotype came up a few times. The V and J genes are TRBV19 and TRBJ2-3; D may be TRBD2 (6 bases). The CDR3 extends over 14 amino acids. V was clipped by 5 bases and J by 4 bases, with 13 bases between them. Germline V lookup: CDR1 LNHDA, CDR2 SQIVND (reference sequence). The CDR3 DNA follows: TGTGCCAGTAGTCCCCGGGGAGGCCCAGATACGCAGTATTTT. Translating gives CASSPRGGPDTQYF.